Described below is a single TCR beta chain sequence and its context. The antigen is unknown. Treatment indicated: approximately nine-day PBMC culture with coronavirus spike peptide pools or control peptides (ViraFEST assay). From germline, CDR1 is SGHVS and CDR2 FQNEAQ. V gave up 3 bases and J gave up 1 base; unmatched junction bases: 5. The CDR3 is 15 amino acids. The data were taken from a study of vaccination and CD4 T cells after COVID-19. Sequence data for DNA of cultured CD4+ T cells were generated by the Oncomine TCR Beta short-read assay. TCRdb reanalysed the PCR reads using MiXCR and keeps one entry per CDR3 protein. The profile shows 8,500 to 13,000 distinct CDR3 sequences, 77% of them singletons. The study's findings and limits: The study found that a median approximately 90% of reactive clones in convalescent patients appeared only post-vaccination.

The chain employs TRBV7-8 and TRBJ1-1, with TRBD1 identical over 7 bases. The source of this sequence is a human donor who had recovered from COVID-19. Sequencing was carried out using CD4+ T cells from blood, cultured in vitro. The CDR3 DNA is TGTGCCAGCAGCTTCCGGGGACAGCCGAACACTGAAGCTTTCTTT. This translates into CASSFRGQPNTEAFF.